This passage covers 8 T cell receptor beta chains from one sample sequenced in a study of cytomegalovirus exposure and HLA in healthy donors. Vbeta (60) and Jbeta (13) primers were used in the PCR. The repertoire was sequenced with immunoSEQ multiplex PCR; TCRdb's copy has only in-frame clones and lacks some. In the table there are more than 120,000 clones, 82% of which are singletons. The sample taken for sequencing was PBMCs. These receptors were taken from a male donor in good health and CMV-seronegative.

The chain employs TRBV27 and TRBJ2-1, with D perhaps matching TRBD1 (6 bases). The CDR3 length is 14 residues. V lost 3 bases to trimming and J lost 6 bases, with 12 bases between them. Germline lookup yields CDR1 MNHEY and CDR2 SMNVEV (reference sequence). The CDR3 sequence: CASSLGTGPNEQFF. The CDR3 DNA sequence: TGTGCCAGCAGTTTGGGCACAGGGCCCAATGAGCAGTTCTTC.

The rearrangement links TRBV18 to TRBJ2-7, with 7 nucleotides matching TRBD2. Germline CDR1 KGHSH, CDR2 LQKENI. The CDR3 consists of 15 residues. The V gene end was trimmed by 6 bases and the J gene end by 2 bases; junction bases not matched to a gene: 10. The CDR3 nucleotides are TGTGCCAGCTCCCCGGGGATGGGGACTACCTACGAGCAGTACTTC. It is translated as CASSPGMGTTYEQYF.

J is TRBJ2-6 and V is TRBV2; D is unresolved. Per the germline V gene, CDR1 is SNHLY and CDR2 is FYNNEI. The CDR3 sequence is 13 residues long. With 2 bases removed from V and 4 bases from J, the gap between germline ends came to 3 bases. Here the CDR3 reads CASSEPGANVLTF. The DNA for the CDR3 is TGTGCCAGCAGTGAACCGGGGGCCAACGTCCTGACTTTC.

This clone was counted a single time. The V call is TRBV28, the J call TRBJ1-4; 9 positions agree with TRBD1. Germline V lookup: CDR1 MDHEN, CDR2 SYDVKM. The J segment lost 7 bases and the V segment lost 6 bases, leaving 9 bases of the junction unmatched. This CDR3 contains 15 residues. The CDR3 region has the DNA TGTGCCAGCAGGCCGTACAGGGGGCGTTTTGAAAAACTGTTTTTT. Protein: CASRPYRGRFEKLFF.

J is TRBJ2-5 and V is TRBV7-2; no clear D gene. The CDR3 runs to 12 residues. The germline V and J ends were trimmed by 5 bases and 5 bases, with 9 bases remaining between them. Per germline, CDR1 SGHTA and CDR2 FQGNSA. CDR3 coding DNA: TGTGCCAGCAGCATTATTGAGGAGACCCAGTACTTC. Amino acids: CASSIIEETQYF.

The V and J genes are TRBV5-6 and TRBJ2-7; TRBD2 matches at 7 bases. There are 17 residues in the CDR3. With 3 bases clipped from V and 4 bases from J, the junction kept 16 bases outside the gene matches. Germline V gene lookup returns CDR1 SGHDT and CDR2 YYEEEE. For the CDR3, the DNA is TGTGCCAGCAGCTCCCAAACGGGGGGTGGCGGGGGTTACGAGCAGTACTTC. It yields the protein CASSSQTGGGGGYEQYF.

This clone was picked up a small number of times. The chain employs TRBV4-1 and TRBJ1-1, with D unresolved. Germline CDR1 MGHRA, CDR2 YSYEKL. The CDR3 spans 15 residues. V was trimmed by 0 bases and J by 5 bases, leaving 13 bases between them. CDR3 DNA: TGCGCCAGCAGCCAAGATTTCGTTCGGGAAACTGAAGCTTTCTTT. Protein product: CASSQDFVRETEAFF.

The chain carries TRBV6-4 and TRBJ2-5; D is perhaps TRBD2 (6 bases). In germline, CDR1 is MRHNA, CDR2 SNTAGT. V was trimmed by 5 bases and J by 0 bases, leaving 10 bases between them. The CDR3 runs 14 residues. The CDR3 spells CASSPTGDQETQYF. In nucleotides, the CDR3 is TGTGCCAGCAGTCCGACGGGGGACCAAGAGACCCAGTACTTC.